A single sample is the source of the 5 T cell receptor beta chains below, sequenced in a study of T cell repertoires in aging, cancer and after chemotherapy. Peripheral blood genomic DNA, not sorted cells or RNA, was the template. Rearranged V-D-J TRB sequences were amplified with a mixed TRB-A/B primer pool. TCRdb re-analysed the multiplex PCR reads in MiXCR, keeping a single row per CDR3 protein. The table lists roughly 500 distinct CDR3 sequences, 20% to 25% of them singletons, with around 68% in the top ten. The sequenced sample consisted of blood. The receptors derive from a human donor with a blood cancer. The donor label of this sample is uncertain.

In its sample, this clonotype is large. The V gene is TRBV15, the J gene TRBJ1-4, with 7 bases lining up with TRBD1. CDR3 length: 16 amino acids. Germline loops: CDR1 LNHNV, CDR2 YYDKDF (reference sequence). V lost 1 base and J lost 4; bases outside the gene matches: 6. DNA of the CDR3: TGTGCCACCAGCAGAGGGGACAGCGACCTTAATGAAAAACTGTTTTTT. Amino acids: CATSRGDSDLNEKLFF.

This clonotype was picked up a small number of times. The V and J genes are TRBV28 and TRBJ2-7; 8 bases are a match to TRBD2. V was pared by 4 bases and J by 2 bases, with 16 bases of the junction left unmatched. From germline, CDR1 is MDHEN and CDR2 SYDVKM. This CDR3 comprises 18 residues. Here the CDR3 reads CASSSYGRKRELTYEQYF. CDR3 DNA: TGTGCCAGCAGTTCCTATGGGCGCAAGCGGGAGTTAACCTACGAGCAGTACTTC.

Note on this clonotype: A much larger clone is a single base away; this may be a read error. The rearrangement uses TRBV7-6 and TRBJ2-7, with a possible D match to TRBD2 (6 bases). Germline CDR1 is SGHVS and CDR2 is FNYEAQ. This CDR3 contains 18 residues. Trimming shortened V by 1 base and J by 6 bases, and 25 bases separated the two germline ends. The CDR3 DNA follows: TGTGCCAGCAGCTTAGTATCGGGCGCGGGGAGTCTCCCCTGCGAGCAGTACTTC. Its protein is CASSLVSGAGSLPCEQYF.

The chain recombines TRBV20-1 with TRBJ1-2; tentatively, D is TRBD1 (6 bases). V lost 6 bases and J lost 8, with 19 bases in between. There are 13 residues in the CDR3. Germline V gene lookup returns CDR1 DFQATT and CDR2 SNEGSKA (reference sequence). The CDR3 nucleotides are TGCAGTGCCCCAAAGGCGGCAGGGGAAGGCTACACCTTC. Translation: CSAPKAAGEGYTF.

This clonotype was seen more than once but under ten times. This chain links TRBV20-1 with TRBJ2-7, with TRBD2 matching over 10 bases. V was clipped by 2 bases and J by 4 bases; unmatched bases: 5. This CDR3 is 14 amino acids long. From germline, CDR1 is DFQATT and CDR2 SNEGSKA (reference sequence). CDR3 nucleotides: TGCAGTGCTAGACGAGCGGGGGGGCTGTACGAGCAGTACTTC. Encoded protein: CSARRAGGLYEQYF.